These T cell receptor beta chains were read from a single sample in a study of early T cells in non-severe SARS-CoV-2 infection. MiXCR was run by TCRdb on the 5' RACE reads, yielding one entry per CDR3 protein. The repertoire holds fewer than 100,000 distinct CDR3 sequences, with about 11% as singletons. Sequencing was carried out using whole blood. The receptors derive from an adult who was a healthcare worker with PCR-confirmed SARS-CoV-2 infection or an uninfected control (not recorded which). Each CDR3 is given with its conserved first and last residue. D genes are given only for firm matches. Expanded clones are given a class, and other clones once, few, many or no size at all.

CASSPLAGKDSPLHF | TGTGCCAGCAGCCCTTTGGCAGGGAAGGATTCACCCCTCCACTTT | 15 | TRBJ1-6 | few | TRBV9 | NA
CAIFTETTGLYGYTF | TGTGCCATCTTCACCGAAACAACAGGGTTGTATGGCTACACCTTC | 15 | TRBJ1-2 | many | TRBV10-3 | NA
CASSQGNSGGMYQETQYF | TGTGCCAGCAGCCAAGGAAATAGCGGGGGGATGTACCAAGAGACCCAGTACTTC | 18 | TRBJ2-5 | many | TRBV4-2 | TRBD2
CASLRALTEAFF | TGTGCCAGCCTAAGGGCGCTCACTGAAGCTTTCTTT | 12 | TRBJ1-1 | NA | TRBV6-2/TRBV6-3 | NA
CASRETDITDTQYF | TGTGCCAGCAGGGAGACAGATATCACAGATACGCAGTATTTT | 14 | TRBJ2-3 | many | TRBV12-3/TRBV12-4 | NA
CASSFGDFNQPQHF | TGCGCCAGCAGCTTTGGTGATTTCAATCAGCCCCAGCATTTT | 14 | TRBJ1-5 | many | TRBV5-1 | NA
CASTKGRQGLAKNIQYF | TGTGCCAGCACCAAAGGTCGACAGGGGCTAGCCAAAAACATTCAGTACTTC | 17 | TRBJ2-4 | many | TRBV3-1 | TRBD1
CASSLGANNEQFF | TGTGCCAGCAGCTTAGGCGCCAACAATGAGCAGTTCTTC | 13 | TRBJ2-1 | many | TRBV11-2 | NA
CASSRQAPGMATPLHF | TGTGCCAGCAGCCGTCAGGCCCCAGGGATGGCGACACCCCTCCACTTT | 16 | TRBJ1-6 | NA | TRBV3-1 | NA
CASSLSRGETQYF | TGTGCCAGCAGCTTATCACGGGGAGAGACCCAGTACTTC | 13 | TRBJ2-5 | NA | TRBV7-9 | NA
CANLGTESTEAFF | TGTGCCAACCTTGGGACAGAGAGCACTGAAGCTTTCTTT | 13 | TRBJ1-1 | NA | TRBV2 | TRBD1
CAGEGETYEQYF | TGTGCCGGGGAAGGGGAAACCTACGAGCAGTACTTC | 12 | TRBJ2-7 | few | TRBV2 | NA
CASRPGGADTGELFF | TGTGCCAGCAGACCAGGGGGCGCAGACACCGGGGAGCTGTTTTTT | 15 | TRBJ2-2 | NA | TRBV3-1 | TRBD1
CASSLVLAKNIQYF | TGTGCCAGCAGCTTGGTCTTAGCCAAAAACATTCAGTACTTC | 14 | TRBJ2-4 | few | TRBV5-6 | NA
CASALIAGGNNEQFF | TGCGCCAGCGCTCTCATAGCGGGGGGCAACAATGAGCAGTTCTTC | 15 | TRBJ2-1 | many | TRBV5-1 | TRBD2
CSAIPSSDTQYF | TGCAGTGCTATTCCTAGCTCAGATACGCAGTATTTT | 12 | TRBJ2-3 | NA | TRBV20-1 | NA
CASRSPGGNEQYF | TGTGCCAGCAGATCCCCGGGGGGTAACGAGCAGTACTTC | 13 | TRBJ2-7 | few | TRBV5-7 | TRBD2
CASSLSVDGNEKLFF | TGTGCCAGCAGTTTATCCGTGGACGGGAATGAAAAACTGTTTTTT | 15 | TRBJ1-4 | many | TRBV27 | NA
CASSYDYNSPLHF | TGTGCCAGCAGTTACGACTATAATTCACCCCTCCACTTT | 13 | TRBJ1-6 | few | TRBV6-6 | NA
CSVGQYNTEAFF | TGCAGCGTAGGACAGTACAACACTGAAGCTTTCTTT | 12 | TRBJ1-1 | NA | TRBV29-1 | NA
CASSENTAETQYF | TGTGCCAGCAGTGAAAATACAGCAGAGACCCAGTACTTC | 13 | TRBJ2-5 | few | TRBV6-1 | NA
CASSLAQPAVETQYF | TGTGCCAGCAGCTTAGCTCAGCCTGCCGTTGAGACCCAGTACTTC | 15 | TRBJ2-5 | large | TRBV7-9 | NA
CASSLGTYEQYF | TGTGCCAGCAGCTTAGGGACCTACGAGCAGTACTTC | 12 | TRBJ2-7 | many | TRBV7-2 | NA
CASSPRALSSYNEQFF | TGTGCCAGCAGCCCGAGAGCTCTGAGCTCCTACAATGAGCAGTTCTTC | 16 | TRBJ2-1 | many | TRBV7-9 | NA
CASSQVSGGPTSYEQYF | TGTGCCAGCAGCCAAGTTAGCGGGGGTCCCACTTCCTACGAGCAGTACTTC | 17 | TRBJ2-7 | few | TRBV4-2 | TRBD2
CASSRVGNTEAFF | TGTGCCAGCAGCCGAGTTGGGAACACTGAAGCTTTCTTT | 13 | TRBJ1-1 | many | TRBV5-6 | NA